The 21 T cell receptor beta chains below all came from one sample that was sequenced in a study of CD8 T cells in Susac syndrome. When the RNA was reverse transcribed, random hexamers were used with an input of 0.5 to 1 ug. TCRdb processed the immunoSEQ multiplex PCR reads anew with MiXCR; each CDR3 protein has one entry. The sample records around 230,000 distinct CDR3 sequences, 90% to 96% being singletons. The sample taken for sequencing was CD4+ T cells from PBMCs. All receptors derive from a human donor with Susac syndrome.

This sequence joins TRBV9 and TRBJ2-6; no clear D gene. Germline CDR1 SGDLS, CDR2 YYNGEE. The CDR3 consists of 14 residues. V was clipped by 4 bases and J by 0 bases, with 5 bases between them. The chain's CDR3 is CASSPNSGANVLTF. The CDR3 nucleotides read TGTGCCAGCAGCCCGAACTCTGGGGCCAACGTCCTGACTTTC.

The rearrangement joins TRBV4-1 to TRBJ2-7; D may be TRBD2 (6 bases). CDR3 length: 16 residues. V was shortened by 1 base and J by 5 bases, with 18 bases between the two germline ends. Germline CDR1 and CDR2: MGHRA and YSYEKL. The CDR3 protein is CASSQAGDHRGHEQYF. The CDR3 nucleotides read TGCGCCAGCAGCCAAGCGGGGGACCATAGGGGCCACGAGCAGTACTTC.

The V call is TRBV6-1, the J call TRBJ2-6, with D possibly matching TRBD1 (6 bases). This CDR3 is built from 17 residues. The germline V and J ends were trimmed by 5 bases and 1 base, with 15 bases remaining between them. Germline V CDR1 and CDR2: MNHNS, SASEGT. The CDR3 bases are TGTGCCAGCAGTCCCTTTACAGGGTCATCTGGGGCCAACGTCCTGACTTTC. Translating it yields CASSPFTGSSGANVLTF.

This clonotype came up once. The chain joins TRBV30 to TRBJ1-2; D gene ambiguous. This CDR3 comprises 14 residues. The germline CDR1 and CDR2 sequences are GTSNPN and SVGIG (reference sequence). V shed 0 bases and J shed 6 bases, with 14 bases lying between them. The CDR3 loop is CAWSVQIDIHGYTF. CDR3 bases: TGTGCCTGGAGTGTACAGATCGACATCCATGGCTACACCTTC.

The DNA for the CDR3 is TGTGCCAGCAGCCAAGATTCAGCAGGTCGGGCTTTCTTT. Amino acid sequence: CASSQDSAGRAFF. The chain carries TRBV14 and TRBJ1-1; D uncertain. The CDR3 is made up of 13 amino acids. Trimming cost V 0 bases and J 11 bases, with 13 bases left between them. Germline V gene lookup returns CDR1 SGHDN and CDR2 FVKESK.

The chain has TRBV6-6 and TRBJ1-1; D is unclear. The V and J ends lost 6 bases and 8 bases respectively, with 13 bases between them. CDR3 length equals 12 residues. The germline V gene encodes CDR1 MNHNY and CDR2 SVGAGI (reference sequence). CDR3 in amino acids: CASSMGGAEAFF. As DNA, the CDR3 is TGTGCCAGCAGCATGGGAGGAGCGGAAGCTTTCTTT.

This chain joins TRBV7-9 and TRBJ2-3, with D unclear. Germline V gene sequence: CDR1 SEHNR, CDR2 FQNEAQ (reference sequence). This CDR3 has 15 residues. The V and J ends lost 5 bases and 1 base respectively, with 13 bases between them. CDR3 region: CASSRPGEGTDTQYF. CDR3 nucleotides: TGTGCCAGCAGCCGACCCGGAGAGGGCACAGATACGCAGTATTTT.

This chain uses TRBV6-1 with TRBJ1-2, with 7 nucleotides matching TRBD1. The CDR3 is 16 residues long. CDR1 and CDR2 (germline): MNHNS, SASEGT. After removal of 7 bases from V and 4 bases from J, the junction contained 15 bases not matched to a gene. The CDR3 sequence is CASTLTGRYVAYGYTF. CDR3 sequence (DNA): TGTGCCAGCACCTTGACAGGGCGGTATGTTGCCTATGGCTACACCTTC.

J is TRBJ1-1 and V is TRBV15; D remains unclear. With 1 base removed from V and 2 bases from J, the gap between germline ends came to 2 bases. CDR3 size: 12 residues. Germline V gene lookup returns CDR1 LNHNV and CDR2 YYDKDF (reference sequence). CDR3 sequence: CATSRVNTEAFF. The CDR3 bases are TGTGCCACCAGCAGAGTAAACACTGAAGCTTTCTTT. The full variable domain, completed using reference TRBV15 and TRBJ1-1, is DAMVIQNPRYQVTQFGKPVTLSCSQTLNHNVMYWYQQKSSQAPKLLFHYYDKDFNNEADTPDNFQSRRPNTSFCFLDIRSPGLGDTAMYLCATSRVNTEAFFGQGTRLTVV.

V is TRBV29-1 and J is TRBJ2-1; possible D gene TRBD1, 5 bases. CDR3 length: 15 residues. Germline V gene sequence: CDR1 SQVTM, CDR2 ANQGSEA. V gave up 4 bases and J gave up 0 bases, with 13 bases separating them. The CDR3 spells CSVALGAGSYNEQFF. Here the CDR3 DNA reads TGCAGCGTTGCTCTAGGGGCAGGCTCCTACAATGAGCAGTTCTTC.

A single count supports this clonotype. The chain combines TRBV18 with TRBJ2-7; 7 positions agree with TRBD1. V gave up 2 bases and J gave up 3 bases; unmatched junction bases: 4. This CDR3 spans 14 amino acids. Germline CDR1 KGHSH, CDR2 LQKENI. Here the CDR3 DNA reads TGTGCCAGCTCACCAATGGGACAGAACTACGAGCAGTACTTC. Translated: CASSPMGQNYEQYF.

CDR3 loop: CSARDFRQGSIGELFF. The CDR3, as DNA: TGCAGTGCTAGAGATTTCCGACAGGGGAGCATCGGGGAGCTGTTTTTT. V and J are TRBV20-1 and TRBJ2-2; 8 bases are a match to TRBD1. The CDR3 totals 16 residues. The ends lost 0 bases at V and 7 bases at J; junction bases unmatched: 10. The germline CDR1 and CDR2 sequences are DFQATT and SNEGSKA (reference sequence).

V usage is TRBV12-3 or TRBV12-4 and J usage is TRBJ2-1, with D possibly being TRBD1 (5 bases). The CDR3 totals 15 residues. V was shortened by 4 bases and J by 3 bases, with 13 bases between the two germline ends. As DNA, the CDR3 is TGTGCCAGCAGTTCACACTCCAGGGACTACAATGAGCAGTTCTTC. Amino acids: CASSSHSRDYNEQFF.

This clonotype was seen only once. V gene TRBV25-1 combines with J gene TRBJ1-2; tentative D call: TRBD1 (5 bases). The CDR3 runs to 15 residues. The germline V gene has CDR1 MGHDK and CDR2 SYGVNS. Trimming took off 1 base at V and 8 bases at J, with 17 bases between the two ends. This chain's CDR3 is CASSESVAGSSGYTF. CDR3 DNA: TGTGCCAGCAGTGAATCCGTCGCAGGGAGCAGCGGCTACACCTTC.

The genes are TRBV27 and TRBJ1-2; D is unresolved. The CDR3 consists of 13 residues. Germline loops: CDR1 MNHEY, CDR2 SMNVEV (reference sequence). V lost 8 bases and J 7 bases, leaving 17 bases between the germline ends. This CDR3 is CASGTVLDRGYTF. In DNA form, the CDR3 reads TGTGCCAGCGGCACGGTGTTAGACCGTGGCTACACCTTC.

The chain employs TRBV29-1 and TRBJ2-7; no clear D gene. V was cut by 7 bases and J by 4 bases, with 11 bases left in between. Germline CDR1 SQVTM, CDR2 ANQGSEA. This CDR3 is 11 amino acids long. CDR3 sequence: CSASKHYEQYF. The CDR3 DNA reads as TGCAGCGCCTCCAAACATTACGAGCAGTACTTC.

The chain is built from TRBV18 and TRBJ1-3; perhaps TRBD1 as D (5 bases). The CDR3 is made up of 16 amino acids. Germline values: CDR1 KGHSH, CDR2 LQKENI. V lost 1 base and J 8 bases, leaving 18 bases between the germline ends. As DNA, the CDR3 is TGTGCCAGCTCACCACGATCTTCCCACCCGGGGGACACCATATATTTT. Its protein is CASSPRSSHPGDTIYF.

This chain joins TRBV29-1 and TRBJ1-3, with D maybe TRBD1 (6 bases). V lost 3 bases to trimming and J lost 0 bases, with 9 bases between them. Germline V gives CDR1 SQVTM, CDR2 ANQGSEA. The CDR3 sequence is 14 residues long. DNA of the CDR3: TGCAGCGTTGACACAGGGTACTCTGGAAACACCATATATTTT. Translation: CSVDTGYSGNTIYF.

V and J are TRBV20-1 and TRBJ1-2; D is possibly TRBD1 (5 bases). This CDR3 has 12 amino acids. Trimming left V 4 bases short and J 3 bases short, with 9 bases between. The germline gives CDR1 DFQATT, CDR2 SNEGSKA (reference sequence). This chain's CDR3 is CSAIPGDYGYTF. CDR3 DNA sequence: TGCAGTGCTATCCCGGGGGACTATGGCTACACCTTC.

This clonotype showed up just a few times. The chain links TRBV12-3 or TRBV12-4 to TRBJ2-7, with 11 bases lining up with TRBD2. The CDR3 extends over 13 amino acids. Germline trimming cut 7 bases from V and 4 bases from J; bases unmatched to any gene: 3. CDR3 bases: TGTGCCAGCACCCGACTAGCGGGGTACGAGCAGTACTTC. It codes for CASTRLAGYEQYF.

The chain links TRBV11-2 to TRBJ2-7; the D gene is possibly TRBD1 (6 bases). CDR3 length: 12 amino acids. The germline V gene has CDR1 SGHAT and CDR2 FQNNGV. V lost 8 bases and J lost 7, with 15 bases in between. DNA of the CDR3: TGTGCCAGCTCGAGGGACATCGGGGAGCAGTACTTC. It encodes CASSRDIGEQYF. Together with reference TRBV11-2 and TRBJ2-7, the CDR3 gives the full variable domain: EAGVAQSPRYKIIEKRQSVAFWCNPISGHATLYWYQQILGQGPKLLIQFQNNGVVDDSQLPKDRFSAERLKGVDSTLKIQPAKLEDSAVYLCASSRDIGEQYFGPGTRLTVT.